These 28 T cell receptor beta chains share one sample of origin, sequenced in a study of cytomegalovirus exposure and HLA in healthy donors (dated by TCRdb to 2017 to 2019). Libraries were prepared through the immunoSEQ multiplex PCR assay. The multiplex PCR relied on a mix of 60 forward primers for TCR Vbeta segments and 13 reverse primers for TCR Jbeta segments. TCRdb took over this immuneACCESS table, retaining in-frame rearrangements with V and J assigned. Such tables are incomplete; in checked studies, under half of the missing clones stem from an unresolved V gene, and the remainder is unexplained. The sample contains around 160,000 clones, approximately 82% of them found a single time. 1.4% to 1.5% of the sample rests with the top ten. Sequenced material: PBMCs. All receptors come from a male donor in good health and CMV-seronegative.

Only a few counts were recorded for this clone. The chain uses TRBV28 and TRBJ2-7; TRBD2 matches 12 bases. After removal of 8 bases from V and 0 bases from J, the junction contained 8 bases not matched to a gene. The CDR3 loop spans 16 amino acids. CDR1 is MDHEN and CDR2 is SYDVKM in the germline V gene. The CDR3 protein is CASQVSGLAGSYEQYF. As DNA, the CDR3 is TGTGCCAGCCAAGTTTCGGGACTAGCGGGCTCCTACGAGCAGTACTTC.

CDR3 bases: TGTGCCAGCAGTCCCAGGACGGGAGGCTACACCTTC. This gives the protein CASSPRTGGYTF. The genes are TRBV13 and TRBJ1-2, with D hard to call. This CDR3 is 12 amino acids long. Germline V gives CDR1 PRHDT, CDR2 FYEKMQ (reference sequence). Between the trimmed V and J ends, which lost 6 bases and 8 bases, there was a span of 13 bases.

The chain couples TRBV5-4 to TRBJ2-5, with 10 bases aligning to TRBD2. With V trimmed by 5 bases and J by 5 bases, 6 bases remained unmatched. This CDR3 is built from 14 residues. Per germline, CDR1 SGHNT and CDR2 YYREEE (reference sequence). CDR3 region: CASRERGGPETQYF. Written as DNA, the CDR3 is TGTGCCAGCAGGGAGCGGGGGGGCCCTGAGACCCAGTACTTC.

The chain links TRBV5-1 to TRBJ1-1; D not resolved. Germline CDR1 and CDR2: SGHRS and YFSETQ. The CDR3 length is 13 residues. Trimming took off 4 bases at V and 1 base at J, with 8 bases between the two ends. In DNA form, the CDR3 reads TGCGCCAGCAGCGAAATGAGGAACACTGAAGCTTTCTTT. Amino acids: CASSEMRNTEAFF.

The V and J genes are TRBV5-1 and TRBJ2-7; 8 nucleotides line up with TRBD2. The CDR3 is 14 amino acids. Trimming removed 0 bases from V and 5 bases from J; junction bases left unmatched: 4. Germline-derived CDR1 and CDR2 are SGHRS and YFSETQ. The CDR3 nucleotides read TGCGCCAGCAGCTTGGGTGGGACTAGGAACGAGCAGTACTTC. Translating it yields CASSLGGTRNEQYF.

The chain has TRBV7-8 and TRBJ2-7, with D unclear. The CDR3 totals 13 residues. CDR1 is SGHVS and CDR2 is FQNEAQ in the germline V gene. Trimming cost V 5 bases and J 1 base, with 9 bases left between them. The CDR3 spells CASSHRWSYEQYF. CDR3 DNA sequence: TGTGCCAGCAGCCACCGGTGGTCCTACGAGCAGTACTTC.

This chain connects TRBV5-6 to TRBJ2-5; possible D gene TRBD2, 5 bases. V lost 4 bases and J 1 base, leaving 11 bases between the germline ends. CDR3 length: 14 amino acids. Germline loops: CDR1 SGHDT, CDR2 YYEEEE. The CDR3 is CASSRTGTQETQYF. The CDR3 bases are TGTGCCAGCAGCCGTACGGGAACCCAAGAGACCCAGTACTTC.

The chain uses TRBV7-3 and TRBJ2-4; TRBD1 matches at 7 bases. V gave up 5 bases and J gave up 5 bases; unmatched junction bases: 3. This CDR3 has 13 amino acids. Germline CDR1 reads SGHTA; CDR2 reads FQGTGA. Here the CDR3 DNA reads TGTGCCAGCAGCGCCGGGACAGAAAACATTCAGTACTTC. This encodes CASSAGTENIQYF.

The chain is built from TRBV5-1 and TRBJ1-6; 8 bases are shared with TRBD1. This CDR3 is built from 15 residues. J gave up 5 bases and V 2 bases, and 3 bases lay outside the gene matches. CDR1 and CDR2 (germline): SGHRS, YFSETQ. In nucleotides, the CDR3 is TGCGCCAGCAGCTTAGGGACAGGCGATAATTCACCCCTCCACTTT. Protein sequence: CASSLGTGDNSPLHF.

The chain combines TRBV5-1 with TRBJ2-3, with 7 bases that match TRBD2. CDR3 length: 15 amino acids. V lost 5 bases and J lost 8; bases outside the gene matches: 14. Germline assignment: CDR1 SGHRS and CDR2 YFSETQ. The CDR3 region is CASRSLADLGGTQYF. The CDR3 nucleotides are TGCGCCAGCAGGTCCCTAGCGGACCTCGGCGGTACGCAGTATTTT.

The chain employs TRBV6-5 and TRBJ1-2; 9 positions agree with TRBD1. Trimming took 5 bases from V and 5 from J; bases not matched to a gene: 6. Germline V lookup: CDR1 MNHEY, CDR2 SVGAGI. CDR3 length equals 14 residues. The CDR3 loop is CASSIQGARYGYTF. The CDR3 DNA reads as TGTGCCAGCAGTATACAGGGGGCGAGGTATGGCTACACCTTC.

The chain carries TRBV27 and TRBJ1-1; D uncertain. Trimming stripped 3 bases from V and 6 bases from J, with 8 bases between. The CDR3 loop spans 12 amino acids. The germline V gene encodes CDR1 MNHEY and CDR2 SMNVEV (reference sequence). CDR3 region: CASSFGGSEAFF. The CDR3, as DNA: TGTGCCAGCAGTTTTGGTGGCTCTGAAGCTTTCTTT.

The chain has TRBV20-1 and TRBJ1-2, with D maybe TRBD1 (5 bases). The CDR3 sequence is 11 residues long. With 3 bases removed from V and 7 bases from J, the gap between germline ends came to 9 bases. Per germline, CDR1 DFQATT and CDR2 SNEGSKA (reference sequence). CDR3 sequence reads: CSASRAGGYTF. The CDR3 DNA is TGCAGTGCTAGCAGGGCCGGTGGCTACACCTTC.

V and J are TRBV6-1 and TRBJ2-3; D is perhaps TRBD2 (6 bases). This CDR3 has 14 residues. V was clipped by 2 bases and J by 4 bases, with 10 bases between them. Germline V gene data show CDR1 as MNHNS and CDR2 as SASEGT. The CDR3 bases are TGTGCCAGCAGTGAAATCGGGGGTTCAGATACGCAGTATTTT. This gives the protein CASSEIGGSDTQYF.

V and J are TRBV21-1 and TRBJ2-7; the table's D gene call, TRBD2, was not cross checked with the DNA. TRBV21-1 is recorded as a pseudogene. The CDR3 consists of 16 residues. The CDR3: CASSKVWGVCTYEQYF. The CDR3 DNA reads TGTGCCAGCAGCAAAGTTTGGGGGGTCTGCACCTACGAGCAGTACTTC.

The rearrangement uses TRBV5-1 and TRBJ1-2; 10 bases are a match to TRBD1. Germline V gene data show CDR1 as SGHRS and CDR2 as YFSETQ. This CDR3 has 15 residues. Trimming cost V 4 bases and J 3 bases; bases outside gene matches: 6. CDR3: CASSPTGTGDYGYTF. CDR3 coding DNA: TGCGCCAGCAGCCCGACCGGGACAGGGGACTATGGCTACACCTTC. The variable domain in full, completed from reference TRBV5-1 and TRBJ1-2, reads KAGVTQTPRYLIKTRGQQVTLSCSPISGHRSVSWYQQTPGQGLQFLFEYFSETQRNKGNFPGRFSGRQFSNSRSEMNVSTLELGDSALYLCASSPTGTGDYGYTFGSGTRLTVV.

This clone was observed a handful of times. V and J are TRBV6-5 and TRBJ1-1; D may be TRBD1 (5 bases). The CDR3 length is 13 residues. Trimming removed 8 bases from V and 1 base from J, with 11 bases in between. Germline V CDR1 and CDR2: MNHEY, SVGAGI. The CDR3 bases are TGTGCCAGCTCGGGGGACTGGAACACTGAAGCTTTCTTT. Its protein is CASSGDWNTEAFF.

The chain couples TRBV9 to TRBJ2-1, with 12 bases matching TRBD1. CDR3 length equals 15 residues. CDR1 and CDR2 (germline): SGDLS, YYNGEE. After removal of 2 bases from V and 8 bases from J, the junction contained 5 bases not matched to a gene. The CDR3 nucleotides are TGTGCCAGCAGCGTTTTGGGACAGGGGGCCTATGAGCAGTTCTTC. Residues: CASSVLGQGAYEQFF.

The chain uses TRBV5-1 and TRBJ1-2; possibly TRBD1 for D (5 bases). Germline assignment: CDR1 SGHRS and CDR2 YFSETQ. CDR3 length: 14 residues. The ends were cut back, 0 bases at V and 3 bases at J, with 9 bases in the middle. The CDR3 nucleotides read TGCGCCAGCAGCTTGGGGGGGGATGACTATGGCTACACCTTC. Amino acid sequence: CASSLGGDDYGYTF.

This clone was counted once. This CDR3 reads CASSLQGGDEQFF. The CDR3 region has the DNA TGTGCCAGCAGCCTACAGGGGGGCGATGAGCAGTTCTTC. The V and J genes are TRBV7-3 and TRBJ2-1; TRBD1 aligns across 8 bases. The germline V gene has CDR1 SGHTA and CDR2 FQGTGA. The trim removed 5 bases at V and 8 bases at J, leaving 5 bases unmatched. There are 13 residues in the CDR3.

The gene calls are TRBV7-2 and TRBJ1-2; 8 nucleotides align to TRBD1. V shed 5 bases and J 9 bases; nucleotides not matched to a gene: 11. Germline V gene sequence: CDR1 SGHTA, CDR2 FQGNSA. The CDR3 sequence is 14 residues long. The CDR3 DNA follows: TGTGCCAGCAGCGCCCGGGACAGGCGTTATAGCTACACCTTC. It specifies CASSARDRRYSYTF.

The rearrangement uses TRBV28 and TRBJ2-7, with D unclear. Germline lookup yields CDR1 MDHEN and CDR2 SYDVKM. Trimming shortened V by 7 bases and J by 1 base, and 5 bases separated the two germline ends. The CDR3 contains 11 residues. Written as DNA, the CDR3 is TGTGCCAGCACCAATTCCTACGAGCAGTACTTC. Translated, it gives CASTNSYEQYF.

The CDR3 nucleotides read TGTGCCAGCAGCTTCGGTAATATGAACACTGAAGCTTTCTTT. This gives the protein CASSFGNMNTEAFF. The chain couples TRBV7-8 to TRBJ1-1; D call uncertain. Germline values: CDR1 SGHVS, CDR2 FQNEAQ. This CDR3 region has 14 residues. V gave up 3 bases and J gave up 0 bases, with 8 bases separating them.

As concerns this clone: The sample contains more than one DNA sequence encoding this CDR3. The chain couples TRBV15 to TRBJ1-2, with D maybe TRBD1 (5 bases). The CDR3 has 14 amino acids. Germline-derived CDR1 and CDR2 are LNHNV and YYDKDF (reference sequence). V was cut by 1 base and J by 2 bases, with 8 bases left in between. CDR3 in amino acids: CATSRGGGNYGYTF. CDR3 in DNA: TGTGCCACCAGCAGAGGTGGGGGGAACTATGGCTACACCTTC.

CDR3 nucleotides: TGTGCCAGCAGCTCCAGACAGGGAAGGACTGAAGCTTTCTTT. Translating gives CASSSRQGRTEAFF. The V gene is TRBV7-9, the J gene TRBJ1-1, with TRBD1 matching 7 bases. The CDR3 runs to 14 residues. Germline V gene lookup returns CDR1 SEHNR and CDR2 FQNEAQ (reference sequence). V shed 4 bases, J shed 5 bases, and the junction held 7 bases outside the gene matches.

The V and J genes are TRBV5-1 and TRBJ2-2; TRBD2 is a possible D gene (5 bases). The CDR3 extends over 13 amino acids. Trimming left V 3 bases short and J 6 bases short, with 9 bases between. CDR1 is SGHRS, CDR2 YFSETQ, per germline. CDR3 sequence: CASSSQEAGELFF. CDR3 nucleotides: TGCGCCAGCAGCTCCCAGGAGGCCGGGGAGCTGTTTTTT.

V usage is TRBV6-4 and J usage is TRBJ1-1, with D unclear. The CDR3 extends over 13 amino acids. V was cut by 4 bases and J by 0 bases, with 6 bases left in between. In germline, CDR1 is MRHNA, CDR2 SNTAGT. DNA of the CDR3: TGTGCCAGCAGTGCCAGGATGAACACTGAAGCTTTCTTT. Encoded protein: CASSARMNTEAFF.

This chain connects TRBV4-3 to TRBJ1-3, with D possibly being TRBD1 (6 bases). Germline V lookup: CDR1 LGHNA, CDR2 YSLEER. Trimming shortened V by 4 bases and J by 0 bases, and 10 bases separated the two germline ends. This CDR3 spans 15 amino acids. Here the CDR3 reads CASSPVDSSGNTIYF. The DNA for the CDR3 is TGCGCCAGCAGCCCCGTGGACAGCTCTGGAAACACCATATATTTT.